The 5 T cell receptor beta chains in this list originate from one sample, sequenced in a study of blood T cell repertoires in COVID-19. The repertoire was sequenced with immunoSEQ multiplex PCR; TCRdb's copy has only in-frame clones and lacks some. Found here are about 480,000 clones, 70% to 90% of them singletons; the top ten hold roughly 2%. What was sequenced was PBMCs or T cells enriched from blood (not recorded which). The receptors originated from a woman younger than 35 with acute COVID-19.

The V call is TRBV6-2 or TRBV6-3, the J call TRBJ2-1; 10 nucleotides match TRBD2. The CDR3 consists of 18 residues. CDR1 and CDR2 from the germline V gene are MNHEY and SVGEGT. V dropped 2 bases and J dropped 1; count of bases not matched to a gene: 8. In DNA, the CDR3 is TGTGCCAGCAGTTACAATGGTATAGCGGGAGGTTCCTACAATGAGCAGTTCTTC. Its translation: CASSYNGIAGGSYNEQFF.

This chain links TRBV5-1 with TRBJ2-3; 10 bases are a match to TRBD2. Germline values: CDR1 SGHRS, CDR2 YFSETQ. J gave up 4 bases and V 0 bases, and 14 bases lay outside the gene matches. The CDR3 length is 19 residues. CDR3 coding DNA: TGCGCCAGCAGCTTGGCTCCAAGCGGGGGGGCACTCGTAGCAGATACGCAGTATTTT. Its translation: CASSLAPSGGALVADTQYF.

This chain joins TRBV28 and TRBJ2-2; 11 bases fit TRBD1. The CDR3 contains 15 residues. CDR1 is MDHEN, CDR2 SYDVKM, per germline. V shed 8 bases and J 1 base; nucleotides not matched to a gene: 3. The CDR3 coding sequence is TGTGCCAGCGGGACAGGGGGTCGGAACACCGGGGAGCTGTTTTTT. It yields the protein CASGTGGRNTGELFF.

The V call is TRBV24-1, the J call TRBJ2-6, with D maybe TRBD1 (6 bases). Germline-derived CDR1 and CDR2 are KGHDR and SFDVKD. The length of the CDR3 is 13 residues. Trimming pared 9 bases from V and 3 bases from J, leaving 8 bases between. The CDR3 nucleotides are TGTGCCACCTCAGGGGTTGGGGCCAACGTCCTGACTTTC. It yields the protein CATSGVGANVLTF.

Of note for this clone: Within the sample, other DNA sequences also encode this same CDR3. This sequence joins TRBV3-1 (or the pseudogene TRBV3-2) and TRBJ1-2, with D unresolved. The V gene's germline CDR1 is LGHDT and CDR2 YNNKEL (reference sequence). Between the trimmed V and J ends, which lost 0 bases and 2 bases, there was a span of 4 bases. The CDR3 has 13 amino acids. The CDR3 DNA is TGTGCCAGCAGCCAAGACGGGAACTATGGCTACACCTTC. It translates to CASSQDGNYGYTF.